This T cell receptor beta chain was sequenced during a study of cytomegalovirus exposure and HLA in healthy donors. Notes on the study in general: Reports indicate that TCR beta sequences accurately predicted the HLA-A and HLA-B alleles of most subjects.

This clone came up a few times. Its target is unknown. This PCR relied on a set of 60 Vbeta primers and 13 Jbeta primers. Produced via immunoSEQ multiplex PCR; TCRdb's table is partial and in-frame only. The data contain about 45,000 clones, roughly half of them seen just once; the ten biggest clones take up approximately 6%. The TCR sequence derives from a man between 60 and 75 years old in good health and CMV-seronegative. Sequencing input: PBMCs.

The CDR3 bases are TGTGCCAGCAGCCCCTCTAGGAGCTCCTACGAGCAGTACTTC. Its translation: CASSPSRSSYEQYF. The chain carries TRBV7-2 and TRBJ2-7; D is ambiguous. Per germline, CDR1 SGHTA and CDR2 FQGNSA. The CDR3 runs 14 residues. The V end lost 5 bases, the J end lost 0 bases, and 11 bases lay between the germline ends. The full variable domain, rest sourced from reference TRBV7-2 and TRBJ2-7, is GAGVSQSPSNKVTEKGKDVELRCDPISGHTALYWYRQSLGQGLEFLIYFQGNSAPDKSGLPSDRFSAERTGGSVSTLTIQRTQQEDSAVYLCASSPSRSSYEQYFGPGTRLTVT.